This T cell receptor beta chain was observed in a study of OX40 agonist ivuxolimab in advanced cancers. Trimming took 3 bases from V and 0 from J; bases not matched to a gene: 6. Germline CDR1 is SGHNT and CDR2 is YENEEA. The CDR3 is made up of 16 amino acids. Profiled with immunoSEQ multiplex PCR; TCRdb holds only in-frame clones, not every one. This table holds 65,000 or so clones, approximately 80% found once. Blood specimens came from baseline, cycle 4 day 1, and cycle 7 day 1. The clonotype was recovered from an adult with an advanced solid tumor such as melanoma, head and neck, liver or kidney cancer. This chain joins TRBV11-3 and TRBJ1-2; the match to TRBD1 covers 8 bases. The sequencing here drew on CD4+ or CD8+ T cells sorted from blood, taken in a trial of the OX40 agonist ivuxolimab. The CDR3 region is CASSLGQELANYGYTF. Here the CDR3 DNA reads TGTGCCAGCAGCTTGGGACAGGAGTTAGCTAACTATGGCTACACCTTC.